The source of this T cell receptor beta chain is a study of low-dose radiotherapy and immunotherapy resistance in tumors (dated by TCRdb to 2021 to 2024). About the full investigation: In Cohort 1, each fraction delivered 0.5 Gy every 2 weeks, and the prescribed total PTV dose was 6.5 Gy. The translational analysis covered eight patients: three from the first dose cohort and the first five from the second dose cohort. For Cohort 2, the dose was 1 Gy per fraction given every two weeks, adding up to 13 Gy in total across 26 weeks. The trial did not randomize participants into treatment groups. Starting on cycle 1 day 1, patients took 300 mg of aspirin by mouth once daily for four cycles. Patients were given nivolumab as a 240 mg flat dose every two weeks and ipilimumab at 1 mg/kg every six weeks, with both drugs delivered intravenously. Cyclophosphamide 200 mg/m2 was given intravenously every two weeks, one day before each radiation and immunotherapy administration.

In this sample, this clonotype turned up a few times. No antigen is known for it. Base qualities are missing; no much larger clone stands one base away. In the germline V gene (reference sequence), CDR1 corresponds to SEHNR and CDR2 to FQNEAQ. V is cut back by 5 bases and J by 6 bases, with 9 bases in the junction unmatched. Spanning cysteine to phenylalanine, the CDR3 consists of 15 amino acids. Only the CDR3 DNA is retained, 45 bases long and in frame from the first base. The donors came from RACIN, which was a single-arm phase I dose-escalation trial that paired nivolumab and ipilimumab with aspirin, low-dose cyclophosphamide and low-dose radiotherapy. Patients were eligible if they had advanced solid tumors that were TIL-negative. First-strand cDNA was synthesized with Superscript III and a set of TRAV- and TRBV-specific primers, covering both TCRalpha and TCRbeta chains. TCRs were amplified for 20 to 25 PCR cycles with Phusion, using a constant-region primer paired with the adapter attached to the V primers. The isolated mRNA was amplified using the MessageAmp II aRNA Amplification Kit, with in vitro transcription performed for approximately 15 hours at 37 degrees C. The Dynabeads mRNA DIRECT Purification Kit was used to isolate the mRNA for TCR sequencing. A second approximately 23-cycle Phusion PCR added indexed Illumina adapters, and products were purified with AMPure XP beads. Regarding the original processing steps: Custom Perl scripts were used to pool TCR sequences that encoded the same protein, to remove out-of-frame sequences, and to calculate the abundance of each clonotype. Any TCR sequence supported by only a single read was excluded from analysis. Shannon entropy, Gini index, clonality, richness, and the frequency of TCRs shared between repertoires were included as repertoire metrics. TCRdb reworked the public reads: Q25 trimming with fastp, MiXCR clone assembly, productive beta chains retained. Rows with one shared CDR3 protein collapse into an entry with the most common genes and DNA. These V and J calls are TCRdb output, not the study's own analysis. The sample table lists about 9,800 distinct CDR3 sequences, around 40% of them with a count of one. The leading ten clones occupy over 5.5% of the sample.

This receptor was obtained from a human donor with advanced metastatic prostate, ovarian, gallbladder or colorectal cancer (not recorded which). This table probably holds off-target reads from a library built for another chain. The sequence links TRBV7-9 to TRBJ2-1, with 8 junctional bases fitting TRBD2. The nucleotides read TGTGCCAGCAGCCGCCAAGGGGGACTAGGCAATGAGCAGTTCTTC. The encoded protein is CASSRQGGLGNEQFF.